Included here is one TCR beta chain sequence, with context. The antigen it recognizes is unknown. Within one base of it there is no much larger clone, and no base qualities were kept. Taken from cysteine to phenylalanine, the CDR3 has 16 residues. The only DNA kept is the CDR3, 48 bases in frame from the first base. Germline trimming: 4 bases from V, 6 bases from J; junction bases outside gene matches: 13. CDR1 and CDR2, per the germline V gene, are SGDLS and YYNGEE. This sample stems from a study of blood T cell repertoires in COVID-19 (dated by TCRdb to between 2020 and 2021). Looking at the study overall: Samples from collaborators originated in the United States, Italy and Spain and spanned both the acute and convalescent phases of COVID-19. The prospective study material was composed of cDNA or gDNA derived from T cells, B-cell-depleted T cells, or PBMCs. Deeply sampled blood TCRbeta repertoires from subjects exposed to, actively infected with, or recovered from COVID-19 were included in the dataset. A freely available public database, intended as a resource for researchers studying the immune response to SARS-CoV-2, is where the repertoires were released. The samples were drawn from two sources: the first 160 participants of the ongoing ImmuneRACE study, and 1,254 subjects contributed by 6 global collaborators. Nearly every sample came with metadata listing a de-identified subject ID, COVID-19 status, age in years and sex. HLA class I and class II types, where available, came from metadata supplied by the sample provider rather than from assay-based typing.

The immunoSEQ Assay, a bias-controlled multiplex PCR, was used to amplify TCRbeta CDR3 regions from genomic DNA. Turning to the authors' computational methods: Within the assay, amplification of reference gene primers was used to estimate how many nucleated cells each sample contained. To quantify the absolute abundance of each unique TCRbeta CDR3 rearrangement, sequence reads were collapsed and filtered. For each sample, productive Simpson clonality was calculated by taking the square root of Simpson's diversity index across productive rearrangements. TCRdb provides this immuneACCESS table in a form limited to in-frame rearrangements. Some clones are lacking; in checked studies, under half of them reflect an unresolved V gene, and why the rest are absent is not known. V and J calls and clone size are those listed in that table; D and trimming were worked out from the DNA. This sample comprises fewer than 250,000 clones, 70% to 85% of them detected only once. Jointly, the top ten make up around 12% of the sample.

Study-wide findings and limitations: How much clinical and demographic metadata was included differed by source and by participant, and the metadata was provided uncurated.

Whole blood was collected in K2EDTA tubes by collaborating institutions according to the institutions' own protocols. Collaborator samples were shipped for TCRbeta analysis as frozen whole blood, isolated PBMCs, or DNA extracted from either sample type. Sequencing input: peripheral blood. This TCR was sampled from a woman aged 45 to 65 with acute or convalescent COVID-19. The V gene is TRBV9 and the J gene is TRBJ1-5, and TRBD1 aligns with 7 junction nucleotides. The CDR3 region has the sequence CASSPRGDLAGQPQHF. Here is the DNA: TGTGCCAGCAGCCCCAGGGGGGACCTGGCGGGTCAGCCCCAGCATTTT.